Listed below are T cell receptor beta chains from one sample, sequenced in a study of shared clonotypes between healthy human individuals. Clones were read by immunoSEQ multiplex PCR, and TCRdb kept only the in-frame ones, dropping some. The table shows over 750,000 clones, with 90% to 98% occurring only once. The sequencing input was naive CD8+ T cells sorted from blood. These receptors all stem from a young man in good health. Each CDR3 is given with its conserved first and last residue. Fields, in order: V gene, J gene, clone size, D gene, CDR3 protein, CDR3 DNA. A D gene is named only where the DNA matches it firmly. A row's size may be missing; if present it is once, few, many or a size class.

TRBV28	TRBJ2-1	.	.	CASSLFNEQFF	TGTGCCAGCAGCCTTTTCAATGAGCAGTTCTTC
TRBV14	TRBJ2-3	.	.	CASSQYAYTDTQYF	TGTGCCAGCAGCCAATACGCCTACACAGATACGCAGTATTTT
TRBV5-1	TRBJ2-2	.	TRBD2	CASSLRPLAGGSNTGELFF	TGCGCCAGCAGCTTGCGTCCACTAGCGGGAGGTTCGAACACCGGGGAGCTGTTTTTT
TRBV27	TRBJ2-1	.	TRBD2	CASSLLAGDYNEQFF	TGTGCCAGCAGTTTACTAGCGGGAGACTACAATGAGCAGTTCTTC
TRBV29-1	TRBJ2-1	.	TRBD2	CSVEPSGTYNEQFF	TGCAGCGTTGAGCCTAGCGGAACCTACAATGAGCAGTTCTTC
TRBV6-6	TRBJ1-1	.	.	CASNQGQTEAFF	TGTGCCAGCAACCAAGGGCAGACTGAAGCTTTCTTT
TRBV5-4	TRBJ2-7	.	.	CASSYAVGSRFYEQYF	TGTGCCAGCAGCTACGCAGTTGGCTCGCGGTTTTACGAGCAGTACTTC
TRBV13	TRBJ2-3	.	TRBD2	CASSLLAGKLDTQYF	TGTGCCAGCAGCTTACTAGCGGGAAAGTTAGATACGCAGTATTTT
TRBV7-9	TRBJ2-7	.	TRBD2	CASSSTSGSYEQYF	TGTGCCAGCAGCTCGACTAGCGGGAGCTACGAGCAGTACTTC
TRBV30	TRBJ2-2	.	.	CAWVWAGNTGELFF	TGTGCCTGGGTGTGGGCAGGGAACACCGGGGAGCTGTTTTTT
TRBV15	TRBJ2-6	.	.	CATSRDLGRGSLSGANVLTF	TGTGCCACCAGCAGAGACCTGGGCAGGGGTAGCCTCTCTGGGGCCAACGTCCTGACTTTC
TRBV13	TRBJ2-3	.	.	CASSLSADTQYF	TGTGCCAGCAGCTTATCTGCAGATACGCAGTATTTT
TRBV11-2	TRBJ2-1	.	.	CASSFGRLEQFF	TGTGCCAGCAGCTTTGGCAGGCTTGAGCAGTTCTTC
TRBV4-1	TRBJ2-7	.	.	CASSQGSGYEQYF	TGCGCCAGCAGCCAGGGTTCTGGGTACGAGCAGTACTTC
TRBV7-6	TRBJ2-3	.	TRBD2	CASSPGGGTDTQYF	TGTGCCAGCAGCCCCGGGGGGGGCACAGATACGCAGTATTTT
TRBV9	TRBJ2-3	.	.	CASSARLHESTDTQYF	TGTGCCAGCAGCGCCCGCCTTCACGAGAGCACAGATACGCAGTATTTT
TRBV6-5	TRBJ2-7	.	.	CASSSGFGAYEQYF	TGTGCCAGCAGTTCGGGGTTTGGAGCCTACGAGCAGTACTTC
TRBV7-8	TRBJ2-6	.	.	CASSPRTNSGANVLTF	TGTGCCAGCAGCCCACGAACCAACTCTGGGGCCAACGTCCTGACTTTC
TRBV28	TRBJ1-1	.	TRBD1	CASSLGQDTEAFF	TGTGCCAGCAGTTTGGGACAGGACACTGAAGCTTTCTTT
TRBV7-6	TRBJ2-7	.	TRBD1	CASSLAPGGRNEQYF	TGTGCCAGCAGCTTAGCGCCAGGGGGCAGGAACGAGCAGTACTTC
TRBV5-8	TRBJ2-1	once	.	CASSPTMDRLYNEQFF	TGTGCCAGCAGCCCGACTATGGACAGATTGTACAATGAGCAGTTCTTC
TRBV11-2	TRBJ1-5	.	.	CASSLGALSNQPQHF	TGTGCCAGCAGCTTAGGGGCATTAAGCAATCAGCCCCAGCATTTT
TRBV2	TRBJ1-1	.	.	CASSESQAKDMNTEAFF	TGTGCCAGCAGTGAGTCACAGGCGAAGGACATGAACACTGAAGCTTTCTTT
TRBV6-5	TRBJ1-2	once	.	CASSYAGSNYGYTF	TGTGCCAGCAGTTACGCCGGATCCAACTATGGCTACACCTTC
TRBV6-5	TRBJ2-3	.	.	CASSYSGGTDTQYF	TGTGCCAGCAGTTACTCCGGGGGAACAGATACGCAGTATTTT
TRBV21-1	TRBJ1-4	.	.	CASGPLVGAAEKLFF	TGTGCCAGCGGACCCTTAGTAGGGGCGGCTGAAAAACTGTTTTTT
TRBV19	TRBJ1-1	.	TRBD1	CASNGQGRTEAFF	TGTGCCAGTAATGGACAGGGAAGGACTGAAGCTTTCTTT
TRBV5-1	TRBJ2-5	.	TRBD2	CASSLSGLAGGAGETQYF	TGCGCCAGCAGCTTGTCGGGACTAGCGGGAGGCGCAGGAGAGACCCAGTACTTC
TRBV30	TRBJ2-2	.	TRBD2	CAWRASGSIPPTGELFF	TGTGCCTGGAGGGCTAGCGGGAGTATCCCACCCACCGGGGAGCTGTTTTTT
TRBV19	TRBJ2-7	.	.	CASSPPGRVYEQYF	TGTGCCAGTAGTCCTCCGGGACGGGTCTACGAGCAGTACTTC
TRBV7-2	TRBJ2-7	.	.	CASSLARPGLYEQYF	TGTGCCAGCAGCTTAGCCCGACCGGGGCTTTACGAGCAGTACTTC
TRBV29-1	TRBJ2-7	.	.	CSVETGFYEQYF	TGCAGCGTTGAAACAGGCTTCTACGAGCAGTACTTC
TRBV19	TRBJ1-5	.	TRBD1	CASSTDRLNQPQHF	TGTGCCAGTAGTACGGACAGGCTCAATCAGCCCCAGCATTTT
TRBV11-2	TRBJ2-3	.	.	CASSLQGPRPTTDTQYF	TGTGCCAGCAGCTTACAGGGCCCCCGACCTACTACAGATACGCAGTATTTT
TRBV5-1	TRBJ2-7	.	TRBD2	CASSGGLAGIYEQYF	TGCGCCAGCAGCGGGGGACTAGCGGGAATATACGAGCAGTACTTC
TRBV6-5	TRBJ1-1	.	TRBD1	CASSPGQLVVAFF	TGTGCCAGCAGCCCGGGACAGCTTGTGGTAGCTTTCTTT
TRBV30	TRBJ2-1	.	TRBD1	CAWSPGQGYTEQFF	TGTGCCTGGAGCCCGGGACAGGGCTACACTGAGCAGTTCTTC
TRBV6-6	TRBJ1-1	once	.	CASSLPTEAFF	TGTGCCAGCAGCCTACCGACTGAAGCTTTCTTT
TRBV6-1	TRBJ2-1	.	.	CASSEAGGGIYNEQFF	TGTGCCAGCAGTGAAGCTGGAGGGGGAATCTACAATGAGCAGTTCTTC
TRBV7-9	TRBJ2-1	.	.	CASSSRTLEATGNNEQFF	TGTGCCAGCAGCAGTAGGACCTTAGAGGCCACGGGGAACAATGAGCAGTTCTTC
TRBV7-8	TRBJ2-1	once	TRBD2	CASSSAGGRAAEQFF	TGTGCCAGCAGCTCCGCTGGAGGGAGGGCTGCCGAGCAGTTCTTC
TRBV28	TRBJ2-3	.	.	CASSQRRRFTDTQYF	TGTGCCAGCAGTCAGCGGCGCCGGTTCACAGATACGCAGTATTTT
TRBV5-1	TRBJ2-7	.	TRBD2	CASSELAGLFYEQYF	TGCGCCAGCAGCGAACTAGCGGGACTCTTCTACGAGCAGTACTTC
TRBV7-9	TRBJ2-2	few	.	CASSLKPLPVFF	TGTGCCAGCAGCTTAAAACCTCTGCCGGTGTTTTTT